This record looks at one T cell receptor beta chain sequence and its context. Its antigen is currently unknown. The table came from immunoSEQ multiplex PCR; TCRdb's copy has only in-frame clones and leaves some out. The profile covers some 200,000 clones, with roughly 92% appearing a single time and less than 11% taken by the ten largest. This record comes from a study of T cell responses to AZD1222 COVID-19 vaccine. With V trimmed by 4 bases and J by 6 bases, 4 bases remained unmatched. Germline CDR1 is SGHTA and CDR2 is FQGNSA. The CDR3 loop spans 15 amino acids. Study findings and constraints: Most donors were white British and more were female, and clonal diversity was possibly underestimated.

This specimen was peripheral blood, taken on day 0 of AZD1222 vaccination. The rearrangement joins TRBV7-2 to TRBJ1-6, with 9 bases that match TRBD1. The TCR originated in an adult in good health. The CDR3 coding sequence is TGTGCCAGCAGCTCAGTGACAGGGGGTAATTCACCCCTCCACTTT. It encodes CASSSVTGGNSPLHF.